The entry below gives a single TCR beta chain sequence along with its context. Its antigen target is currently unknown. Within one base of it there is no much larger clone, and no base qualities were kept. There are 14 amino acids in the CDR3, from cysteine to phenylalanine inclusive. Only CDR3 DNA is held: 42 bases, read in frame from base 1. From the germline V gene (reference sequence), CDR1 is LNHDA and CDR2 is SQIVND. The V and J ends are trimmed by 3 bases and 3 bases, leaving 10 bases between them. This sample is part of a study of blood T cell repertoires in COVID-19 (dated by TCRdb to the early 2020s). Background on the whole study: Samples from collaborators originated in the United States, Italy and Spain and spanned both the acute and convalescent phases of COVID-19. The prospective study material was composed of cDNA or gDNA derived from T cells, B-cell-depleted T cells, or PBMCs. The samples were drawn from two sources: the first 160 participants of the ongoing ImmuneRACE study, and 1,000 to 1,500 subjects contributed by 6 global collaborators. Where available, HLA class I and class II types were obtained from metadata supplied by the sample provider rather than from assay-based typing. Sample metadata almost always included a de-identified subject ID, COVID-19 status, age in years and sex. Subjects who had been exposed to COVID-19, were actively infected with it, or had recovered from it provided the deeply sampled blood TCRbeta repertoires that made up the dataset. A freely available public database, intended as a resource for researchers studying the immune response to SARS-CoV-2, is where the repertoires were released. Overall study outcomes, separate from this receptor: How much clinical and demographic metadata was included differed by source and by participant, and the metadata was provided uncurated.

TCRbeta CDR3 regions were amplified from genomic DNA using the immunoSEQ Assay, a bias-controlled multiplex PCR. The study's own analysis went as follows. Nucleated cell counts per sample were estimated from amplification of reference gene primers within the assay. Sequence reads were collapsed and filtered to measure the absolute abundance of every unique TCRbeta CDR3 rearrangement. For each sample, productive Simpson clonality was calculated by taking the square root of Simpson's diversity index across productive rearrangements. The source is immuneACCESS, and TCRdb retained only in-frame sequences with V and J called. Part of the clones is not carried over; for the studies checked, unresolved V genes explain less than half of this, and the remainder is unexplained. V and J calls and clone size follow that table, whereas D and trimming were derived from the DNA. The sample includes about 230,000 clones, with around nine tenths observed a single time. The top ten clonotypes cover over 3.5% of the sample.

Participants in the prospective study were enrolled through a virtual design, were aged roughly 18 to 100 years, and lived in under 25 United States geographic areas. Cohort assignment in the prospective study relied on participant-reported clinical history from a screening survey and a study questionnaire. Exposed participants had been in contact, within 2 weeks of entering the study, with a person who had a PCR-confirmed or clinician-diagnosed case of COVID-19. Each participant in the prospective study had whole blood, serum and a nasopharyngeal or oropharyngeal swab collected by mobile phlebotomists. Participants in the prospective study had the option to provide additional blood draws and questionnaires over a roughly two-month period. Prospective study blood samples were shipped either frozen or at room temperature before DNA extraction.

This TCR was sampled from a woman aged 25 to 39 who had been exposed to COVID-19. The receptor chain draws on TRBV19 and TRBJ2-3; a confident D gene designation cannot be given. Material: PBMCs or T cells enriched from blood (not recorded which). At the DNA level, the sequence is TGTGCCAGTAGTATTAATCCAGGTACAGATACGCAGTATTTT. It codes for CASSINPGTDTQYF.